The clone carrying this T cell receptor beta chain is medium-sized by share. Its antigen is still unknown. This entry is derived from a study of vaccination and CD4 T cells after COVID-19. Looking at the study overall: Convalescent individuals numbered four females and six males, two being Hispanic. Each person enrolled got two BNT162b2 or mRNA-1273 vaccine doses.

Cultured CD4+ T cells had their DNA profiled by the Oncomine TCR Beta short-read assay. DNA came from CD4+ T cells after culture. MiXCR, applied by TCRdb to the PCR reads, yields one record per CDR3 protein. Of about 10,000 distinct CDR3 sequences in the sample, 25% were seen once. Stated treatment: approximately nine-day PBMC culture with coronavirus spike peptide pools or control peptides (ViraFEST assay). ViraFEST stimulated the growth of antigen-specific T cells using peptide pools and subsequently profiled their TCRs by sequencing. Trimming pared 4 bases from V and 8 bases from J, leaving 18 bases between. The V gene's germline CDR1 is SGHNT and CDR2 YYREEE (reference sequence). The CDR3 is made up of 14 amino acids.

The chain couples TRBV5-4 to TRBJ1-2; a possible D gene is TRBD1 (5 bases). The sequenced sample was CD4+ T cells from blood, cultured in vitro, obtained before SARS-CoV-2 vaccination. The clonotype originates from a human donor who received a COVID-19 vaccine. The CDR3 DNA is TGTGCCAGCAGCCATCCTCTGGGGGAGCCGGGCTACACCTTC. Amino acid sequence: CASSHPLGEPGYTF.